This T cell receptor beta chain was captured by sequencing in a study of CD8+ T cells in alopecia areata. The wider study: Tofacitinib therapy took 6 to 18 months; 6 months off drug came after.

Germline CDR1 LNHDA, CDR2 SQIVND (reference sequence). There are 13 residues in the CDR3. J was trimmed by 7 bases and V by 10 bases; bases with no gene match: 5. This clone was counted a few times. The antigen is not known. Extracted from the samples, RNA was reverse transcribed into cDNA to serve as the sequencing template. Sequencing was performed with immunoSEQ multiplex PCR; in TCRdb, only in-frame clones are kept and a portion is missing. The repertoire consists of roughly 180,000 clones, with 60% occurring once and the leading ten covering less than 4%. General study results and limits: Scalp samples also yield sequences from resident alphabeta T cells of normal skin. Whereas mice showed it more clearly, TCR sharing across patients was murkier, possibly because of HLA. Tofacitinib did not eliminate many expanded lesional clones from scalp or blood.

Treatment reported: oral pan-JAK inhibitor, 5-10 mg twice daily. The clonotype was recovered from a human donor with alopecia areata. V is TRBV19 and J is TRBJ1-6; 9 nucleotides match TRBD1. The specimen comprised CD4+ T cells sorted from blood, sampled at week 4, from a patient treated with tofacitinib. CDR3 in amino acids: CATRDRENSPLHF. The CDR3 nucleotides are TGTGCCACCAGGGACAGGGAAAATTCACCCCTCCACTTT.